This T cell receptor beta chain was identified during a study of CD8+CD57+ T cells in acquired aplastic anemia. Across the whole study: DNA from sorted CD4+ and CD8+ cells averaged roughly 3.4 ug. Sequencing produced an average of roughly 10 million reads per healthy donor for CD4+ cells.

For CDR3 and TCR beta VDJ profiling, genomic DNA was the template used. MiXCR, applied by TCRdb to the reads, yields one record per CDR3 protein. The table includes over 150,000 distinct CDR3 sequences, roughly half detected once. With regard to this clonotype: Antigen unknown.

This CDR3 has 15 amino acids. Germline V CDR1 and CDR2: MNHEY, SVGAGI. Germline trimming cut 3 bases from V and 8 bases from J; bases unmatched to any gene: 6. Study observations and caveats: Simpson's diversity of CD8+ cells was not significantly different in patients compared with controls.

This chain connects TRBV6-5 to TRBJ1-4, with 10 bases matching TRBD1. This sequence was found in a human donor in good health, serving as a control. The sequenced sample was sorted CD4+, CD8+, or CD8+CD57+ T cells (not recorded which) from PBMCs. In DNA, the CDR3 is TGTGCCAGCAGTTATTGGGGACAGGGGAAGGAAAAACTGTTTTTT. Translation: CASSYWGQGKEKLFF.